Only a few counts were recorded for the clone carrying this TCR beta chain. The antigen remains undetermined. A J-beta primer mix and a sample-barcoded 5' primer were used in a second PCR of about 7 to 12 cycles. Every cDNA molecule carried a tag from a template-switch adaptor bearing 12 random nucleotides. TCRdb recomputed calls from the 5' RACE reads with MiXCR, one row per CDR3 protein. The repertoire includes about 1.5 million distinct CDR3 sequences, roughly 43% of them detected once, and under 5% sits in the top ten. This sample is drawn from a study of blood T cells in healthy people across ages. Whole-study context: Capture via template switching afforded approximately one barcoded beta molecule per two T cells. Overall study findings and caveats: Expanded clonotype shifts may have been confounded, as the donors had an unknown CMV status.

This CDR3 comprises 14 residues. V lost 2 bases to trimming and J lost 5 bases, with 13 bases between them. The TCR comes from a woman aged 18-35 years in good health. Source material: blood. J is TRBJ2-7 and V is TRBV12-3 or TRBV12-4; no firm D call. CDR3 sequence (DNA): TGTGCCAGCAGTTTAATGGCAGTTGGGAACGAGCAGTACTTC. It is translated as CASSLMAVGNEQYF.